Listed below are T cell receptor beta chains from one sample, sequenced in a study of cytotoxic CD8 clonotypes in ibrutinib-treated CLL. TCRdb keeps only in-frame clones here, not all; method: immunoSEQ multiplex PCR. The sample lists 250,000 to 350,000 clones, roughly four fifths occurring once. The specimen comprised PBMCs, sampled at disease progression, from a patient treated with ibrutinib. Receptors were obtained from a human donor with chronic lymphocytic leukemia. Both conserved end residues are part of each CDR3. D genes are given only for firm matches. The listing skips clone size in some rows; elsewhere it reads once, few, many or a size class.

v_call	j_call	clone_size	d_call	cdr3_nt	cdr3_aa
TRBV7-2	TRBJ2-3	-	-	TGTGCCAGCAGCGCCTTCAGGGTTGATACGCAGTATTTT	CASSAFRVDTQYF
TRBV18	TRBJ2-7	-	-	TGTGCCAGCTCACTTAAGGACCGGTACGAGCAGTACTTC	CASSLKDRYEQYF
TRBV10-1	TRBJ1-2	-	-	TGCGCCAGCCCTCAGGGGCGCCGCTATGGCTACACCTTC	CASPQGRRYGYTF
TRBV4-3	TRBJ1-2	-	-	TGCGCCAGCAGCCACCTGACAGGCTATGGCTACACCTTC	CASSHLTGYGYTF
TRBV5-1	TRBJ1-1	-	-	TGCGCCAGCAGCTTGCCACAGGAGACAGCTTTCTTT	CASSLPQETAFF
TRBV19	TRBJ1-2	-	-	TGTGCCAGTAGTTTCATAGGACCTGACACTGTTGATGGCTACACCTTC	CASSFIGPDTVDGYTF
TRBV27	TRBJ2-6	-	-	TGTGCCAGCAGTCCTCTGGGTTATTCTGGGGCCAACGTCCTGACTTTC	CASSPLGYSGANVLTF
TRBV18	TRBJ1-1	-	-	TGTGCCAGCTCACCATCAGGGTCGGGCACTGAAGCTTTCTTT	CASSPSGSGTEAFF
TRBV7-2	TRBJ2-1	-	-	TGTGCCAGCAGCTTCGGGGCTAGCCTCTACAATGAGCAGTTCTTC	CASSFGASLYNEQFF
TRBV4-2	TRBJ1-2	-	-	TGTGCCAGCAGCCCCGGTTTCCAGGGGAACTATGGCTACACCTTC	CASSPGFQGNYGYTF
TRBV2	TRBJ2-7	few	TRBD2	TGTGCCCTAACTAGCGTTGGGACCTACGAGCAGTACTTC	CALTSVGTYEQYF
TRBV13	TRBJ2-1	few	-	TGTGCCAGCAGCTCGATGCAGGCTCACAATGAGCAGTTCTTC	CASSSMQAHNEQFF
TRBV9	TRBJ2-2	-	-	TGTGCCAGCAGCGTTTCACAGGGGAACACCGGGGAGCTGTTTTTT	CASSVSQGNTGELFF
TRBV15	TRBJ1-5	-	-	TGTGCCACCAGCAGAGATCGGGTGCGGTCTATTGGCAATCAGCCCCAGCATTTT	CATSRDRVRSIGNQPQHF
TRBV7-2	TRBJ2-3	-	-	TGTGCCAGCAGCCCGACGCGCGCCACAGATACGCAGTATTTT	CASSPTRATDTQYF
TRBV7-2	TRBJ2-1	-	-	TGTGCCAGCAAAGGAGGGGTTTCCTACAATGAGCAGTTCTTC	CASKGGVSYNEQFF
TRBV7-4	TRBJ1-1	-	-	TGTGCCAGCAGCTCGTTCGTGGGGTTATACACTGAAGCTTTCTTT	CASSSFVGLYTEAFF
TRBV4-3	TRBJ2-5	-	-	TGCGCCAGCAGCCAACAGATGGAAGAGACCCAGTACTTC	CASSQQMEETQYF
TRBV10-3	TRBJ2-5	-	-	TGTGCCATCAGTGAGTCGAGGGGGAGAGAGACCCAGTACTTC	CAISESRGRETQYF
TRBV7-9	TRBJ1-4	-	TRBD1	TGTGCCAGCAGCTTGAGGGGAGGAGGGACAGCAAATGAAAAACTGTTTTTT	CASSLRGGGTANEKLFF
TRBV7-3	TRBJ2-7	-	TRBD1	TGTGCCAGCAGCTTCTCCGGGACAGGGGGCTACGAGCAGTACTTC	CASSFSGTGGYEQYF
TRBV4-1	TRBJ2-7	-	-	TGCGCCAGCAGCCCCGCGAGCTCCTACGAGCAGTACTTC	CASSPASSYEQYF
TRBV5-6	TRBJ2-3	-	-	TGTGCCAGCAGCAGTACAGGGCTAAATACGCAGTATTTT	CASSSTGLNTQYF
TRBV5-1	TRBJ2-1	-	-	TGCGCCAGCAGCTTGGGTGTGAATGAGCAGTTCTTC	CASSLGVNEQFF
TRBV5-4	TRBJ2-1	-	-	TGTGCCAGCAGCCCACTTAAGGGCCCCTACAATGAGCAGTTCTTC	CASSPLKGPYNEQFF
TRBV7-9	TRBJ2-2	-	-	TGTGCCAGCAGCCCCCTGGGTACGAACACCGGGGAGCTGTTTTTT	CASSPLGTNTGELFF